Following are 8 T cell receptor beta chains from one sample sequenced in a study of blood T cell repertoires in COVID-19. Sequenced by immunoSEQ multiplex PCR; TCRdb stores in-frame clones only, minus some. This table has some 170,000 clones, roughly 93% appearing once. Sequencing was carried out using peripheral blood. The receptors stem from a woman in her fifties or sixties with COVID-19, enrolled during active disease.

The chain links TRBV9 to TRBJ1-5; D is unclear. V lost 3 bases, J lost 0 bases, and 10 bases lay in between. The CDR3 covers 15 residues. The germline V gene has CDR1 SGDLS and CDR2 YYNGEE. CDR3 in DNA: TGTGCCAGCAGCGAGAGCCCAAATAGCAATCAGCCCCAGCATTTT. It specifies CASSESPNSNQPQHF. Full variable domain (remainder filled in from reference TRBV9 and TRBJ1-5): DSGVTQTPKHLITATGQRVTLRCSPRSGDLSVYWYQQSLDQGLQFLIQYYNGEERAKGNILERFSAQQFPDLHSELNLSSLELGDSALYFCASSESPNSNQPQHFGDGTRLSIL.

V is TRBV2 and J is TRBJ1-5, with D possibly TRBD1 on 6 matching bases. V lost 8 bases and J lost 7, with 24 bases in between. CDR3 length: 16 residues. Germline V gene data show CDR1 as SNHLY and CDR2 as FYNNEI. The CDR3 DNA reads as TGTGCCAGCGGAAGTCAACCGACAGGACTAGGACAGCCCCAGCATTTT. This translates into CASGSQPTGLGQPQHF.

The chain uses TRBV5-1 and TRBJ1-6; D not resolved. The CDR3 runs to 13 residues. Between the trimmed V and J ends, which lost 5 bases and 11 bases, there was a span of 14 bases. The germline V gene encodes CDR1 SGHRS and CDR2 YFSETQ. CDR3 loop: CASSLGGGAPLHF. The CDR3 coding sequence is TGCGCCAGCAGTCTGGGTGGCGGGGCACCCCTCCACTTT.

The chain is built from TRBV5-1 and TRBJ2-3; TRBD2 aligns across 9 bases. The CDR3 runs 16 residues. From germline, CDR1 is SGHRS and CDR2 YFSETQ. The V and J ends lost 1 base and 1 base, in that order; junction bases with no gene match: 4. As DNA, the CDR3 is TGCGCCAGCAGCTTGAGAATAGCGGGGGGCACAGATACGCAGTATTTT. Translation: CASSLRIAGGTDTQYF. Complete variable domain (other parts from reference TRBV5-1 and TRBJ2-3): KAGVTQTPRYLIKTRGQQVTLSCSPISGHRSVSWYQQTPGQGLQFLFEYFSETQRNKGNFPGRFSGRQFSNSRSEMNVSTLELGDSALYLCASSLRIAGGTDTQYFGPGTRLTVL.

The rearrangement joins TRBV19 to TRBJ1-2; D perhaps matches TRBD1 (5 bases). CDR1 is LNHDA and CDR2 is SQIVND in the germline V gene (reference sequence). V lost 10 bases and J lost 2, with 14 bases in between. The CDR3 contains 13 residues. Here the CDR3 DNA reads TGTGCCACGAAGGACATAACCAACTATGGCTACACCTTC. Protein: CATKDITNYGYTF.

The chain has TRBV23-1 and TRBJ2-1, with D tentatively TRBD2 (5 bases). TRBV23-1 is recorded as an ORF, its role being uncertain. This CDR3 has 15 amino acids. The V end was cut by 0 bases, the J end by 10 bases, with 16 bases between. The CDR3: CASSQSTGYPDEQFF. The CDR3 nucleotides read TGCGCCAGCAGTCAATCGACGGGGTACCCAGACGAGCAGTTCTTC.

The CDR3 DNA sequence: TGTGCCAGCAGCCAACTTCGAAGGGGGCAGGTCTATGGCTACACCTTC. Protein sequence: CASSQLRRGQVYGYTF. The chain links TRBV7-3 to TRBJ1-2; 7 bases align to TRBD1. The ends lost 5 bases at V and 4 bases at J; junction bases unmatched: 13. This CDR3 has 16 amino acids. Germline V gene lookup returns CDR1 SGHTA and CDR2 FQGTGA.

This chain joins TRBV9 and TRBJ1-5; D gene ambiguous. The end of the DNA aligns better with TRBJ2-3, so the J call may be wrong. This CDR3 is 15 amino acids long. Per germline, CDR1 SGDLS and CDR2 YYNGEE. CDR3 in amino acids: CASSVGGSVGDLQYF. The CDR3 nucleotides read TGTGCCAGCAGCGTAGGTGGTTCGGTTGGAGACCTCCAGTATTTT.